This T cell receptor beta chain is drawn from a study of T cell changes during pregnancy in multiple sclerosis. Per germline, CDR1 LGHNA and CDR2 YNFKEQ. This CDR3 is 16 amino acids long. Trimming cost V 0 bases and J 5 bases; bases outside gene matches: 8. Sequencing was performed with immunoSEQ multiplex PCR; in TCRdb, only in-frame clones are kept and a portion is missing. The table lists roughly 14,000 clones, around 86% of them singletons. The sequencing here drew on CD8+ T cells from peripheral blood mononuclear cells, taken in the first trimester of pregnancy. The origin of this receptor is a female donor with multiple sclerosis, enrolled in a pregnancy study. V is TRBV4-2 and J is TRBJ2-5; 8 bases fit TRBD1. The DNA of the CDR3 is TGTGCCAGCAGCCAAGATCCCGACAGGGGAGGTGAGACCCAGTACTTC. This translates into CASSQDPDRGGETQYF.